The T cell receptor (beta chain) described here comes from a study of shared clonotypes between healthy human individuals. Healthy HIV-negative adults without recent acute infections or vaccinations served as donors. 200 to 250 ng DNA, 30,000 to 35,000 T cell genomes, went into each sorted-subset replicate PCR. Data came from immunoSEQ multiplex PCR; TCRdb stores just in-frame clones and leaves some out. The sample includes some 900,000 clones, over 75% seen only once; the top ten take over 1.3%. Study-level points and caveats: Donor scarcity curtailed the genetic and exposure-history diversity represented herein. Lower generation probabilities were found for non-shared clonotypes than for those shared by all four donors.

Points on this clone: Its antigen is still unknown.

This CDR3 is built from 18 residues. CDR1 is SGHRS, CDR2 YFSETQ, per germline. V shed 4 bases, J shed 3 bases, and the junction held 14 bases outside the gene matches. The sequenced sample was memory CD4+ T cells sorted from blood. The subset denotes: CD45RA-negative fraction. J is TRBJ2-2 and V is TRBV5-1, with TRBD2 matching 8 bases. This clonotype was sampled from a man between 18 and 29 years old in good health. The DNA of the CDR3 is TGCGCCAGCAGCATATCCCGGGGCGGGAGGTTGGACACCGGGGAGCTGTTTTTT. Translated, it gives CASSISRGGRLDTGELFF.